Here is one T cell receptor beta chain with its context. The antigen remains unidentified. The entry originates in a study of beta chain features in type 1 diabetes. Investigators reverse transcribed all isolated RNA, so they sequenced expressed TCRB transcripts. The table came from immunoSEQ multiplex PCR; TCRdb's copy has only in-frame clones and leaves some out. The table lists around 280,000 clones, around 16% of them singletons. Study-wide points: For Type 1 diabetes patients, all four CD4+ subsets carried TCRB CDR3s that were moderately but significantly shorter.

Per germline, CDR1 MDHEN and CDR2 SYDVKM. V dropped 5 bases and J dropped 4; count of bases not matched to a gene: 8. This CDR3 comprises 15 residues. The sequence came from a man aged 18 to 35 with type 1 diabetes. The source material was naive CD4+ T cells from blood. The chain carries TRBV28 and TRBJ1-2, with 9 bases aligning to TRBD1. The CDR3 is CASSRPGQGIYGYTF. The CDR3 nucleotides read TGTGCCAGCAGTAGACCGGGACAGGGCATCTATGGCTACACCTTC.